These 5 T cell receptor beta chains came from one sample sequenced in a study of cytomegalovirus exposure and HLA in healthy donors. Use of 60 Vbeta and 13 Jbeta primers characterized the PCR. Profiling relied on immunoSEQ multiplex PCR, and the TCRdb table lists in-frame clones only, not all of them. The sample lists 170,000 or so clones; around 80% were seen once. The material sequenced was PBMCs. These receptor sequences come from a young woman in good health and CMV-seropositive.

This chain links TRBV28 with TRBJ1-2, with 9 positions matching TRBD1. This CDR3 has 14 amino acids. CDR1 MDHEN and CDR2 SYDVKM come from the germline V gene. Trimming cost V 5 bases and J 3 bases; bases outside gene matches: 4. The CDR3, as DNA: TGTGCCAGCAGTCGGACAGGGGAGCACTATGGCTACACCTTC. It translates to CASSRTGEHYGYTF.

The chain uses TRBV10-3 and TRBJ2-7; 11 bases match TRBD2. With 4 bases clipped from V and 0 bases from J, the junction kept 8 bases outside the gene matches. CDR3 length: 17 residues. CDR1 and CDR2 from the germline V gene are ENHRY and SYGVKD. CDR3 residues: CAISVLAGGPGSYEQYF. In DNA form, the CDR3 reads TGTGCCATCAGTGTGTTAGCGGGAGGGCCGGGCTCCTACGAGCAGTACTTC.

V is TRBV18 and J is TRBJ2-7; 8 nucleotides match TRBD2. The CDR3 runs 14 residues. CDR1 is KGHSH, CDR2 LQKENI, per germline. Trimming cost V 5 bases and J 3 bases; bases outside gene matches: 6. CDR3: CASSVGLGDYEQYF. As DNA, the CDR3 is TGTGCCAGCTCAGTGGGACTAGGGGACTACGAGCAGTACTTC. The whole variable domain, filled in from reference TRBV18 and TRBJ2-7, reads NAGVMQNPRHLVRRRGQEARLRCSPMKGHSHVYWYRQLPEEGLKFMVYLQKENIIDESGMPKERFSAEFPKEGPSILRIQQVVRGDSAAYFCASSVGLGDYEQYFGPGTRLTVT.

V gene TRBV7-9 combines with J gene TRBJ2-1; a possible D gene is TRBD2 (6 bases). V gave up 4 bases and J gave up 6 bases, with 19 bases separating them. The CDR3 consists of 16 residues. Looked up from germline, CDR1 is SEHNR and CDR2 is FQNEAQ (reference sequence). The CDR3 loop is CASSSNPGLVANEQFF. The CDR3 DNA sequence: TGTGCCAGCAGCTCAAACCCGGGACTTGTTGCCAATGAGCAGTTCTTC.

For this clone: This sample includes further DNA sequences coding for the same CDR3. The rearrangement joins TRBV19 to TRBJ2-7; TRBD2 aligns across 12 bases. The CDR3 is 15 residues long. J gave up 3 bases and V 5 bases, and 5 bases lay outside the gene matches. CDR1 is LNHDA and CDR2 is SQIVND in the germline V gene (reference sequence). The CDR3 coding sequence is TGTGCCAGTAGTCCAGGACTAGCGGGGAGCTACGAGCAGTACTTC. It translates to CASSPGLAGSYEQYF.